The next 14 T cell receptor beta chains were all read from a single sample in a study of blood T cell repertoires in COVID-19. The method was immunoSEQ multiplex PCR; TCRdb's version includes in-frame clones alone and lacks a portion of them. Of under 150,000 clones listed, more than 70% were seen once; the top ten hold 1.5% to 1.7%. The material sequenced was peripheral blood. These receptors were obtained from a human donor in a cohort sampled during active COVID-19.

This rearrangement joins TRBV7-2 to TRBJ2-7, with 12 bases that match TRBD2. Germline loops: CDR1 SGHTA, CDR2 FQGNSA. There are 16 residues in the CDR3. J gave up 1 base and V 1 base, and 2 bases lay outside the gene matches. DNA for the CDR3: TGTGCCAGCAGCTTAGTAGGGACTAGCGGGTCCTACGAGCAGTACTTC. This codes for CASSLVGTSGSYEQYF.

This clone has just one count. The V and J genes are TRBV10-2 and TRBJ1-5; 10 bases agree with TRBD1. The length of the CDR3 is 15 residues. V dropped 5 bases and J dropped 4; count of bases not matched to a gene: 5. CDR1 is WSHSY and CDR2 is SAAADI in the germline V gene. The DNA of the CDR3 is TGCGCCAGCAGTTGGGACAGGGGTCGTAATCAGCCCCAGCATTTT. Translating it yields CASSWDRGRNQPQHF.

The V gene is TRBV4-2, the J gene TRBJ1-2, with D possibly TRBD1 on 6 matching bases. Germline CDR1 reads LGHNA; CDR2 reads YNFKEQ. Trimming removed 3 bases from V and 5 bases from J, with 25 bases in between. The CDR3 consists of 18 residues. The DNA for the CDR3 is TGTGCCAGCAGCCAGAAGTACAGGGAGGGAATCGGGTGGTATGGCTACACCTTC. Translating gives CASSQKYREGIGWYGYTF.

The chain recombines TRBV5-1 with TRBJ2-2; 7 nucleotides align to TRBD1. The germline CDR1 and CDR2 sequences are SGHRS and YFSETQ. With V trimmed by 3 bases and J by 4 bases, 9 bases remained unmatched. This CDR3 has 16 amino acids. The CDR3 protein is CASSSKTGTATGELFF. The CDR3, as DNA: TGCGCCAGCAGCTCTAAAACCGGGACAGCCACCGGGGAGCTGTTTTTT.

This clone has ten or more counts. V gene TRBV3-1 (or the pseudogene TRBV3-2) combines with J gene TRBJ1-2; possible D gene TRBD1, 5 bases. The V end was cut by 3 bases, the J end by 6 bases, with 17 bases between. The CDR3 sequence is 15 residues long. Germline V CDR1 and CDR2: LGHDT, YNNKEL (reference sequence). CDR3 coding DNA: TGTGCCAGCAGCCATTATAAAGGGGTCTGGGATGGCTACACCTTC. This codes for CASSHYKGVWDGYTF.

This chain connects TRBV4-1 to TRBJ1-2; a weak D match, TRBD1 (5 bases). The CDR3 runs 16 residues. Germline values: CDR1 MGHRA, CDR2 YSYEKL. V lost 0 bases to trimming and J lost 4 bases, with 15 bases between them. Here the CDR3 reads CASSQDSGQAFYGYTF. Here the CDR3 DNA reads TGCGCCAGCAGCCAAGACTCTGGACAAGCATTCTATGGCTACACCTTC.

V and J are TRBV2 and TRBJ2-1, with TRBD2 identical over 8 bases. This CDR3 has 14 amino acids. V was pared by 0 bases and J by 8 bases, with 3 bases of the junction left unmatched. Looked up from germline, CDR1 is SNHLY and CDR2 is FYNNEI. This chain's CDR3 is CASSEARGADEQFF. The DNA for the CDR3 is TGTGCCAGCAGTGAAGCGCGGGGGGCCGATGAGCAGTTCTTC.

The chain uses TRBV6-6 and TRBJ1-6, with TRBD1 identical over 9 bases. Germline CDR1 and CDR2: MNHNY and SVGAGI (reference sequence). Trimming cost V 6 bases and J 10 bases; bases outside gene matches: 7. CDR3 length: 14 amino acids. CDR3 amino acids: CASRAGTGKSPLHF. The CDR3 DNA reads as TGTGCCAGCAGAGCCGGGACAGGGAAATCACCCCTCCACTTT.

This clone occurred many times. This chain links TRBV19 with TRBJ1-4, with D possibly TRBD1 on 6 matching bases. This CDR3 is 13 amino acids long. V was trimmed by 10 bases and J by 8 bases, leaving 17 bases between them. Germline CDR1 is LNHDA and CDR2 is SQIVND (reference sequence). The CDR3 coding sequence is TGTGCCACCTCATCGGGGGGGCACGAAAAACTGTTTTTT. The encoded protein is CATSSGGHEKLFF.

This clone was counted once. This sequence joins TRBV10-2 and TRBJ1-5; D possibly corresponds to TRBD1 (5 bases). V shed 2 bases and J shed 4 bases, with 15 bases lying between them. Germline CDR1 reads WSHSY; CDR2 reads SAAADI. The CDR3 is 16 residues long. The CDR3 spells CASSEGSGTINQPQHF. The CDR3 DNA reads TGCGCCAGCAGTGAGGGGTCCGGGACTATAAATCAGCCCCAGCATTTT.

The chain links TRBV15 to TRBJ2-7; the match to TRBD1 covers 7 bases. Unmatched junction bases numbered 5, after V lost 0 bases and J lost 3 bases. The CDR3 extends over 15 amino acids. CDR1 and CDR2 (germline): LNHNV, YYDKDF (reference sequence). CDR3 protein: CATSRDPGQSYEQYF. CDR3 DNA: TGTGCCACCAGCAGAGATCCGGGACAGAGCTACGAGCAGTACTTC.

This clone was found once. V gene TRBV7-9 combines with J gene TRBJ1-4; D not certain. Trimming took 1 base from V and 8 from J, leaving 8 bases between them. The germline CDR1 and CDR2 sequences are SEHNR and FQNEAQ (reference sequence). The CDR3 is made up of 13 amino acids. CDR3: CASSLGSEEKLFF. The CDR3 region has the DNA TGTGCCAGCAGCTTAGGGAGTGAAGAAAAACTGTTTTTT.

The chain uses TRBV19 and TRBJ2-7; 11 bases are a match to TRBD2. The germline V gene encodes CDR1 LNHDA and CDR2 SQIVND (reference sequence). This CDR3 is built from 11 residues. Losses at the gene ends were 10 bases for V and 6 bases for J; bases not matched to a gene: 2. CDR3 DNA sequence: TGTGCCACTAGCGGGGGGCTCGAGCAGTACTTC. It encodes CATSGGLEQYF.

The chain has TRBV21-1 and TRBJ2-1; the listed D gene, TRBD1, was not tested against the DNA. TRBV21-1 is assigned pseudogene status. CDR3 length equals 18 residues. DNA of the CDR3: TGTGCCAGCAGCCCTAACCCAATTACAGGGGAGGTTAGGAATGAGCAGTTCTTC. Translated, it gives CASSPNPITGEVRNEQFF.